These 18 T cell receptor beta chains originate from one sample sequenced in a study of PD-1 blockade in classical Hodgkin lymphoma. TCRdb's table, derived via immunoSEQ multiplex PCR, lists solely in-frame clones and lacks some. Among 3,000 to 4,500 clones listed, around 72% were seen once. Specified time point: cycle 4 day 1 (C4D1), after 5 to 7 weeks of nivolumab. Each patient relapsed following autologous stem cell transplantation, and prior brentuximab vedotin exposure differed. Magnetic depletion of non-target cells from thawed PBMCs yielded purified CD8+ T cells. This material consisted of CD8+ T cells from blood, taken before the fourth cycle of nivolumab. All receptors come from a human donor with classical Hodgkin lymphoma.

Here the CDR3 reads CASSRGLPGGHWSYNEQFF. The CDR3 nucleotides read TGTGCCAGTAGTCGGGGACTGCCGGGAGGGCATTGGTCCTACAATGAGCAGTTCTTC. The chain joins TRBV19 to TRBJ2-1; 8 nucleotides agree with TRBD2. The CDR3 has 19 residues. Germline V gene lookup returns CDR1 LNHDA and CDR2 SQIVND (reference sequence). Trimming removed 5 bases from V and 1 base from J; junction bases left unmatched: 16.

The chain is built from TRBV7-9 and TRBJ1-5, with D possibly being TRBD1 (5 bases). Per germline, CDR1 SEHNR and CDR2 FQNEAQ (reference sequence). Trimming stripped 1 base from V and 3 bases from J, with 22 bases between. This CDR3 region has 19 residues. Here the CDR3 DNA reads TGTGCCAGCAGCTTAGGAGGTTTCTGGGGCGGCCCTTACAATCAGCCCCAGCATTTT. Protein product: CASSLGGFWGGPYNQPQHF.

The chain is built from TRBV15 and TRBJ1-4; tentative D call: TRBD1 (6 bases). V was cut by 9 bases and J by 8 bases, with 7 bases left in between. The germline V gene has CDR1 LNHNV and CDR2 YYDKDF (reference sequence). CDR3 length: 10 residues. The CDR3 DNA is TGTGCCACAAGGGGGGAAAAACTGTTTTTT. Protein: CATRGEKLFF.

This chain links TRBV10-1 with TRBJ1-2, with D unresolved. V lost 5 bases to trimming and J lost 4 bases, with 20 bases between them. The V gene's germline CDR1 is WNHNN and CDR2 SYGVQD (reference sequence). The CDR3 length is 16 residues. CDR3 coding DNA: TGCGCCAGCAGTTCGTTCGAAAGGCGAAAGACCTATGGCTACACCTTC. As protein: CASSSFERRKTYGYTF.

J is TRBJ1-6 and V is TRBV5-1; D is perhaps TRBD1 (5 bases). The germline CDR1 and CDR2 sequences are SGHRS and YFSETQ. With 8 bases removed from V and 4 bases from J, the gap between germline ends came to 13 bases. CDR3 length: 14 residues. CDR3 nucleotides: TGCGCCAGACTGGGGGGGAGATATAATTCACCCCTCCACTTT. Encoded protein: CARLGGRYNSPLHF.

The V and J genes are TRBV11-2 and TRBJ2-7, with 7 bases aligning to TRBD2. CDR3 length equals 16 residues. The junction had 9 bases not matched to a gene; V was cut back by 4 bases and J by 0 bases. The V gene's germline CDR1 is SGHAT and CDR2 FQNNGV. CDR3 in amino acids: CASSSRRERGSYEQYF. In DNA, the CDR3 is TGTGCCAGCAGCTCCCGCCGAGAGCGGGGCTCCTACGAGCAGTACTTC. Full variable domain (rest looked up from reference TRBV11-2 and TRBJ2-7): EAGVAQSPRYKIIEKRQSVAFWCNPISGHATLYWYQQILGQGPKLLIQFQNNGVVDDSQLPKDRFSAERLKGVDSTLKIQPAKLEDSAVYLCASSSRRERGSYEQYFGPGTRLTVT.

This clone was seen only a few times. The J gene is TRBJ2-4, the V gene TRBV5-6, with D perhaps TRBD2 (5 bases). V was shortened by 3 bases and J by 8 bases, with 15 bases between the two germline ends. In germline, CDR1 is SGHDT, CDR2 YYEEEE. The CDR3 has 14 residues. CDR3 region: CASSYRTSRDIQYF. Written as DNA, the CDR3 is TGTGCCAGCAGCTACCGGACGTCGCGGGACATTCAGTACTTC.

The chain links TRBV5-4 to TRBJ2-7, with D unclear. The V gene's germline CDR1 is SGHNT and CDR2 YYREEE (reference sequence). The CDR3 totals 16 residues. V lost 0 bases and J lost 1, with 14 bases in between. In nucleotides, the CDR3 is TGTGCCAGCAGCTTGGAATTCGGCTTACGGTCCTACGAGCAGTACGTC. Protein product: CASSLEFGLRSYEQYV.

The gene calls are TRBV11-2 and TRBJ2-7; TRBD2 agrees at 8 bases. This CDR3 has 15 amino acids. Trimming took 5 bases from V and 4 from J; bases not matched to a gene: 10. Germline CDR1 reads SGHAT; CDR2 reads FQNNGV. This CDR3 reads CASSHIAGSLYEQYF. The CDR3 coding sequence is TGTGCCAGCAGCCATATAGCGGGGTCGTTATACGAGCAGTACTTC.

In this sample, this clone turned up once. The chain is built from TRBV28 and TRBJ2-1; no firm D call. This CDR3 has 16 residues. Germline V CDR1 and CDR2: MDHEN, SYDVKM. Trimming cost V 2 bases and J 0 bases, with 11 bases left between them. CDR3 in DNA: TGTGCCAGCAGTTTACTTCCCAGAACCTCCTACAATGAGCAGTTCTTC. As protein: CASSLLPRTSYNEQFF.

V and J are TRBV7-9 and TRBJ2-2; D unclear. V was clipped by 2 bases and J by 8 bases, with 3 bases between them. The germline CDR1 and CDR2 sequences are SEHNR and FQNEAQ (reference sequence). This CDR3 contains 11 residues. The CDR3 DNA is TGTGCCAGCAGCTTACAGGGGGAGCTGTTTTTT. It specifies CASSLQGELFF.

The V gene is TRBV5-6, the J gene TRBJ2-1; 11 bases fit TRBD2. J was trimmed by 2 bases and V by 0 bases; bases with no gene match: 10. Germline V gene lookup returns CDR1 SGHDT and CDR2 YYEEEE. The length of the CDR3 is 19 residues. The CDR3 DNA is TGTGCCAGCAGCTTGGGACTATGGGCTAGCGGGAGGACCTACAATGAGCAGTTCTTC. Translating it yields CASSLGLWASGRTYNEQFF.

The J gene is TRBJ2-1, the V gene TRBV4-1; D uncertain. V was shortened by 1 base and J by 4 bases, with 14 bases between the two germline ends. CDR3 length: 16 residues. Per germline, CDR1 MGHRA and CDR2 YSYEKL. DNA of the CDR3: TGCGCCAGCAGCCAAGTAGACATTTTAGTTTACAATGAGCAGTTCTTC. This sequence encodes CASSQVDILVYNEQFF.

The CDR3: CASSLAGTGAYEQYV. The DNA of the CDR3 is TGTGCCAGCAGCTTGGCCGGGACAGGGGCCTACGAGCAGTACGTC. The chain couples TRBV5-8 to TRBJ2-7; 10 nucleotides line up with TRBD1. V lost 0 bases and J lost 2; bases outside the gene matches: 2. Germline V gives CDR1 SGHTS, CDR2 YDEGEE. CDR3 length equals 15 residues.

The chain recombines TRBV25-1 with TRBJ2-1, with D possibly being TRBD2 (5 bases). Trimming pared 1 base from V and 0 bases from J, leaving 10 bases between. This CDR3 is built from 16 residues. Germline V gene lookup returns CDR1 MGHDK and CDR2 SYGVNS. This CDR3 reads CASSEWEGSSYNEQFF. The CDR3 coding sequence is TGTGCCAGCAGTGAATGGGAAGGGAGCTCCTACAATGAGCAGTTCTTC.

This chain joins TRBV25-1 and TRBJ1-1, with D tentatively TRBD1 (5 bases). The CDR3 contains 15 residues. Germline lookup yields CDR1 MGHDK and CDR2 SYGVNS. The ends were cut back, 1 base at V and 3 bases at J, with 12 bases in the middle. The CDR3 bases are TGTGCCAGCAGTGAATCCCCCAAGGGGTACACTGAAGCTTTCTTT. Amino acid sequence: CASSESPKGYTEAFF.

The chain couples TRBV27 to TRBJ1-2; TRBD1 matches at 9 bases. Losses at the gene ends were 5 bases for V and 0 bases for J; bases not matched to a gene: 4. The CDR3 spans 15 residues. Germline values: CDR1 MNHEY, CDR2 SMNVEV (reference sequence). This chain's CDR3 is CASSPRTGANYGYTF. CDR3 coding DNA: TGTGCCAGCAGTCCACGGACAGGGGCTAACTATGGCTACACCTTC.

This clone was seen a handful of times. The CDR3 DNA reads as TGTGCCACCATGAGCCCCATTGACAGTTACACAGATACGCAGTATTTT. It codes for CATMSPIDSYTDTQYF. The chain carries TRBV2 and TRBJ2-3; D is perhaps TRBD1 (5 bases). Trimming left V 10 bases short and J 2 bases short, with 22 bases between. This CDR3 has 16 residues. Germline V CDR1 and CDR2: SNHLY, FYNNEI.